Sequencing of this T cell receptor (beta chain) was carried out in a study of blood T cell repertoires in COVID-19. The table lists this clone with a count of one. Assay used: immunoSEQ multiplex PCR; TCRdb lists only in-frame clones, some missing. The sample records roughly 170,000 clones, around four fifths being singletons. The CDR3 sequence is 12 residues long. V lost 5 bases and J lost 4; bases outside the gene matches: 4. In germline, CDR1 is SQVTM, CDR2 ANQGSEA. What was sequenced was PBMCs or T cells enriched from blood (not recorded which). This sequence was found in a woman in her fifties or sixties who had recovered from COVID-19. The rearrangement uses TRBV29-1 and TRBJ1-1, with 7 bases fitting TRBD1. CDR3 coding DNA: TGCAGCGTTTACAGGGGAGGCACTGAAGCTTTCTTT. It yields the protein CSVYRGGTEAFF.